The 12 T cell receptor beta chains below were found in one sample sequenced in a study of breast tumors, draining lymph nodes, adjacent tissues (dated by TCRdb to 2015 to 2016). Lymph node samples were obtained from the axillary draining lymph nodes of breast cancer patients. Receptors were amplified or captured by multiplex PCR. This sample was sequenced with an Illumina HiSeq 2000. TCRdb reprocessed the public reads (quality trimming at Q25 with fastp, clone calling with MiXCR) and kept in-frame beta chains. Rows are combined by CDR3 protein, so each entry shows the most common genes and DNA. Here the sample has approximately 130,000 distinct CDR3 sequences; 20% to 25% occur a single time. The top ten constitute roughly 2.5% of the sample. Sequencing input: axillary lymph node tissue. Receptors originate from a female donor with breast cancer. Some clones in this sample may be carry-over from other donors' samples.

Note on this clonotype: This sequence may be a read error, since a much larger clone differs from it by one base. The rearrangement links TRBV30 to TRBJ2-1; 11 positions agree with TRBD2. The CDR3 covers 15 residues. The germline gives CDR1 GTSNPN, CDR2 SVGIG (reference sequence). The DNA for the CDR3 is TGTGCCTGGAGCAGACTAGCGGGGAACTACAATGGGCAGTTCTTC. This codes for CAWSRLAGNYNGQFF.

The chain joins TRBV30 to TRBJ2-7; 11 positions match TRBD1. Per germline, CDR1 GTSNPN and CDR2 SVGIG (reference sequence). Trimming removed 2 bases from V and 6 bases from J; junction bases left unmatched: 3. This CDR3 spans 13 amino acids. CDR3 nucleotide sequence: TGTGCCTGGAGTCCCGGGACAGGGGGCGAGCAGTACTTC. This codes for CAWSPGTGGEQYF.

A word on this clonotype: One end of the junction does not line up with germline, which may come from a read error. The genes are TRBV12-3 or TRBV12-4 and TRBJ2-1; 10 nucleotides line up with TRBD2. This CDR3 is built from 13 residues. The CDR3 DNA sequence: TGTGCCAGCAGTCCCCTAGCGGGGGATGAGCAGCTCTTC. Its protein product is CASSPLAGDEQLF.

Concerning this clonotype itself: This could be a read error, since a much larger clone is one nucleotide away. CDR3 region: CASSHLLAGQGTQYF. CDR3 nucleotide sequence: TGCGCCAGCAGCCATCTCCTAGCGGGACAAGGGACCCAGTACTTC. The chain links TRBV4-3 to TRBJ2-5; 9 bases are a match to TRBD2. In germline, CDR1 is LGHNA, CDR2 YSLEER. The CDR3 sequence is 15 residues long.

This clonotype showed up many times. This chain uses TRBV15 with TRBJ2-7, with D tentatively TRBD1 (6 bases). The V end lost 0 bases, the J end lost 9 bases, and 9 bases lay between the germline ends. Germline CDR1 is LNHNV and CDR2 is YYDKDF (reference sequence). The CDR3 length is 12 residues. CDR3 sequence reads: CATSREQGWQYF. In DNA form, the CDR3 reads TGTGCCACCAGCAGAGAACAGGGCTGGCAGTACTTC.

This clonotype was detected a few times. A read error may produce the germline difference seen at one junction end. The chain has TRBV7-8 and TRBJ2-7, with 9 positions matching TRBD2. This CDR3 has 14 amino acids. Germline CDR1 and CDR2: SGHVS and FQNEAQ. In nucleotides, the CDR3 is TGTGCCAGCAGCTTAGTGCTAGCGGGAACCCGGACAGTCTTC. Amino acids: CASSLVLAGTRTVF.

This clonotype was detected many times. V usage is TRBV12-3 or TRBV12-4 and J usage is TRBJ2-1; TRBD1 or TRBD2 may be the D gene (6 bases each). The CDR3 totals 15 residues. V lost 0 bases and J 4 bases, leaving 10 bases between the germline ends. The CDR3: CASSLAGGIYNEQFF. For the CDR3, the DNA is TGTGCCAGCAGTTTAGCAGGGGGGATTTACAATGAGCAGTTCTTC.

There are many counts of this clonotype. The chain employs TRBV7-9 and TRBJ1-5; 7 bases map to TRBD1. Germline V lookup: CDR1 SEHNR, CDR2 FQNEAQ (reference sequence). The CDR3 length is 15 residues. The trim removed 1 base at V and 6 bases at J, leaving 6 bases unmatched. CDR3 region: CASSLEGQGGQPQHF. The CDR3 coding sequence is TGTGCCAGCAGCTTAGAGGGGCAGGGGGGTCAGCCCCAGCATTTT.

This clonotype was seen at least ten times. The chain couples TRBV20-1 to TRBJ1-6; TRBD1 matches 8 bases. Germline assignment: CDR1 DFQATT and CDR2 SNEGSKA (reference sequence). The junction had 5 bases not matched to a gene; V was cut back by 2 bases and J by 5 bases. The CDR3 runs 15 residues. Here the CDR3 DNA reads TGCAGTGCTAGACCGATGGACAGGGATAATTCACCCCTCCACTTT. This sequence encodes CSARPMDRDNSPLHF.

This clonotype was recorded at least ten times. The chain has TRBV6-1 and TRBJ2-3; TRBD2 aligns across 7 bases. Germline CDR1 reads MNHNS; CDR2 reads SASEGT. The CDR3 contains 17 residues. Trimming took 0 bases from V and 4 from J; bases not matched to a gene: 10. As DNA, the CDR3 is TGTGCCAGCAGTGAAGCACGGGGCGGGAGAGATTCAGATACGCAGTATTTT. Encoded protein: CASSEARGGRDSDTQYF.

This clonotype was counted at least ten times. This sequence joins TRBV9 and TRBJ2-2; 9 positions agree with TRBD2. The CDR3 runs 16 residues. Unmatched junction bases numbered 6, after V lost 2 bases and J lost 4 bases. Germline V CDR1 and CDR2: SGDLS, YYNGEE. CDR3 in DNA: TGTGCCAGCAGCGTCGGGGGGACTAGCCGCACCGGGGAGCTGTTTTTT. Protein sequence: CASSVGGTSRTGELFF. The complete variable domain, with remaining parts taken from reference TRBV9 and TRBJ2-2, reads DSGVTQTPKHLITATGQRVTLRCSPRSGDLSVYWYQQSLDQGLQFLIQYYNGEERAKGNILERFSAQQFPDLHSELNLSSLELGDSALYFCASSVGGTSRTGELFFGEGSRLTVL.

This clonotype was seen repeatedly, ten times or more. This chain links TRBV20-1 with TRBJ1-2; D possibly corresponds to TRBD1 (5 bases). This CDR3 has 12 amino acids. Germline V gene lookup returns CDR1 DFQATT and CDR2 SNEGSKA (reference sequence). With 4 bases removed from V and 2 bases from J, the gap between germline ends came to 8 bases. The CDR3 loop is CSAKGPNYGYTF. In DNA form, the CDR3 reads TGCAGTGCTAAGGGGCCGAACTATGGCTACACCTTC.